The 9 T cell receptor beta chains reported below all come from one sample, sequenced in a study of blood T cell repertoires in COVID-19. This table comes from immunoSEQ multiplex PCR, and its TCRdb copy is limited to in-frame clones, with some not included. The table records 490,000 or so clones, 70% to 90% of them present only once. Sequencing input: PBMCs or T cells enriched from blood (not recorded which). These receptor sequences come from a woman aged 60-75 years who had recovered from COVID-19.

The V gene is TRBV5-1, the J gene TRBJ1-6; D gene uncertain. Germline CDR1 SGHRS, CDR2 YFSETQ. This CDR3 spans 12 amino acids. V was trimmed by 1 base and J by 13 bases, leaving 9 bases between them. For the CDR3, the DNA is TGCGCCAGCAGCTTGCGTCAGTCCCCCCTCCACTTT. As protein: CASSLRQSPLHF.

The sample holds one count of this clone. V gene TRBV10-3 combines with J gene TRBJ2-2; 13 bases are shared with TRBD2. Germline lookup yields CDR1 ENHRY and CDR2 SYGVKD. V trimming: 4 bases; J trimming: 1 base; junction bases outside the gene matches: 9. This CDR3 is built from 19 residues. As DNA, the CDR3 is TGTGCCATCAGTGTCACTAGCGGGGGGGCCGGTAAGAACACCGGGGAGCTGTTTTTT. Translating gives CAISVTSGGAGKNTGELFF.

This chain connects TRBV18 to TRBJ1-2, with 8 bases that match TRBD1. CDR1 and CDR2 from the germline V gene are KGHSH and LQKENI. The V gene end was trimmed by 2 bases and the J gene end by 3 bases; junction bases not matched to a gene: 5. The CDR3 totals 15 residues. This CDR3 is CASSPGQGAYYGYTF. The CDR3 DNA follows: TGTGCCAGCTCACCAGGCCAGGGGGCGTACTATGGCTACACCTTC.

This sequence joins TRBV24-1 and TRBJ2-2; D gene unclear. Germline values: CDR1 KGHDR, CDR2 SFDVKD. The V end was cut by 5 bases, the J end by 1 base, with 7 bases between. This CDR3 spans 14 amino acids. CDR3 nucleotide sequence: TGTGCCACCAGTGGGTCACTGAACACCGGGGAGCTGTTTTTT. Translating gives CATSGSLNTGELFF.

V gene TRBV5-1 combines with J gene TRBJ1-2; perhaps TRBD1 as D (6 bases). V was shortened by 3 bases and J by 4 bases, with 13 bases between the two germline ends. The V gene's germline CDR1 is SGHRS and CDR2 YFSETQ. The CDR3 consists of 14 residues. The CDR3 loop is CASSWEGGGYGYTF. The CDR3 DNA sequence: TGCGCCAGCAGCTGGGAAGGGGGTGGCTATGGCTACACCTTC.

This rearrangement joins TRBV7-9 to TRBJ1-2, with D possibly TRBD1 on 6 matching bases. The V end lost 7 bases, the J end lost 3 bases, and 9 bases lay between the germline ends. Germline V gives CDR1 SEHNR, CDR2 FQNEAQ (reference sequence). The CDR3 length is 12 residues. The CDR3 bases are TGTGCCAGCACCAGACAGGACTATGGCTACACCTTC. Amino acids: CASTRQDYGYTF.

This sequence joins TRBV30 and TRBJ2-7; 9 bases are shared with TRBD1. Germline CDR1 GTSNPN, CDR2 SVGIG (reference sequence). Trimming at V came to 0 bases and at J to 7 bases, leaving 10 bases not matched to a gene. CDR3 length: 15 residues. The CDR3 reads CAWSVRGTGLREQYF. In DNA, the CDR3 is TGTGCCTGGAGTGTACGGGGGACAGGGCTGAGGGAGCAGTACTTC.

The rearrangement joins TRBV7-9 to TRBJ1-6; no clear D. This CDR3 is built from 15 residues. CDR1 SEHNR and CDR2 FQNEAQ come from the germline V gene (reference sequence). Between the trimmed V and J ends, which lost 1 base and 9 bases, there was a span of 13 bases. The CDR3 DNA reads as TGTGCCAGCAGCTTAGGGGTTCGGGAGCGTTCACCCCTCCACTTT. Its translation is CASSLGVRERSPLHF.

The V gene is TRBV6-2 or TRBV6-3, the J gene TRBJ1-1; 8 bases are shared with TRBD1. The V and J ends lost 6 bases and 1 base, in that order; junction bases with no gene match: 10. CDR3 length: 16 residues. Germline V CDR1 and CDR2: MNHEY, SVGEGT. CDR3 amino acids: CASSGFQGAANTEAFF. The CDR3 DNA follows: TGTGCCAGCAGCGGATTCCAGGGGGCGGCGAACACTGAAGCTTTCTTT.